The rows below give T cell receptor beta chains drawn from one sample of a study of cytomegalovirus exposure and HLA in healthy donors. TCRdb's copy holds only in-frame clones and misses some; the assay was immunoSEQ multiplex PCR. The profile shows about 73,000 clones, 67% of them singletons. The sequencing sample was made of PBMCs. Every receptor here comes from a woman aged 45-60 years in good health and CMV-seropositive. CDR3s include the opening cysteine and the closing phenylalanine or tryptophan. The D gene is left open where the match is weak. Rows may omit the clone size; those that give it use once, few, many or a size class.

v_call,clone_size,j_call,d_call,cdr3_nt,cdr3_aa
TRBV9,few,TRBJ2-1,.,TGTGCCAGCAGCGTGGCCGCGGGTGGATCCTACAATGAGCAGTTCTTC,CASSVAAGGSYNEQFF
TRBV5-1,.,TRBJ2-5,TRBD1,TGCGCCAGCAGCCTGGGGACAGTGAAAGAGACCCAGTACTTC,CASSLGTVKETQYF
TRBV7-9,.,TRBJ2-1,.,TGTGCCAGCAATTTAGCCAGGAATGAGCAGTTCTTC,CASNLARNEQFF
TRBV28,few,TRBJ1-1,TRBD1,TGTGCCAGCAGTTTAGGGACAGTGAACACTGAAGCTTTCTTT,CASSLGTVNTEAFF
TRBV13,.,TRBJ2-1,.,TGTGCCAGCAGCTTAGCTAGACTAGTAGGGAATGAGCAGTTCTTC,CASSLARLVGNEQFF
TRBV5-6,.,TRBJ1-2,.,TGTGCCAGCAGCCCTGGACAGACTAACTATGGCTACACCTTC,CASSPGQTNYGYTF
TRBV6-5,.,TRBJ1-1,.,TGTGCCAGCAGTTACGGGAGAGGCACTGAAGCTTTCTTT,CASSYGRGTEAFF
TRBV9,.,TRBJ2-5,TRBD2,TGTGCCAGCAGCGCCCGACTAGCGGGGGGGCAGGAGACCCAGTACTTC,CASSARLAGGQETQYF
TRBV19,few,TRBJ1-2,.,TGTGCCAGTGGCCTCAACTATGGCTACACCTTC,CASGLNYGYTF
TRBV9,.,TRBJ2-2,TRBD1,TGTGCCAGCAGCGAGGGACAGGGGGTCCGGGAGCTGTTTTTT,CASSEGQGVRELFF
TRBV10-3,.,TRBJ2-3,.,TGTGCCATCAGTGAAAAAGGAGGTACGCAGTATTTT,CAISEKGGTQYF
TRBV5-4,once,TRBJ1-2,TRBD1,TGTGCCAGCAGCGCAGGGACAGGGGATGGCTACACCTTC,CASSAGTGDGYTF
TRBV25-1,.,TRBJ1-2,.,TGTGCCAGCTCTCCCTCTGCCGGTCCTAACTATGGCTACACCTTC,CASSPSAGPNYGYTF
TRBV6-4,.,TRBJ2-1,TRBD2,TGTGCCAGCAGTGATGGGATAGCGGGGTACAATGAGCAGTTCTTC,CASSDGIAGYNEQFF
TRBV21-1,.,TRBJ1-1,.,TGTGCCAGCAAAACGACAGGGTTAGGCACTGAAGCTTTCTTT,CASKTTGLGTEAFF
TRBV4-2,medium-sized,TRBJ1-5,TRBD1,TGTGCCAGCAGCCCCGGGGACAGGGGCTTGCATTTT,CASSPGDRGLHF